The present T cell receptor (beta chain) was sequenced within a study of shared clonotypes between healthy human individuals. The ends were cut back, 10 bases at V and 7 bases at J, with 26 bases in the middle. From germline, CDR1 is ENHRY and CDR2 SYGVKD. The CDR3 totals 16 residues. Clones were read by immunoSEQ multiplex PCR, and TCRdb kept only the in-frame ones, dropping some. The sample has hundreds of thousands of clones, about 80% seen once; the top ten hold around 12%. In unsorted samples, genomic DNA was obtained using 100 million or so PBMCs. The sequenced sample was PBMCs. This sequence was found in a middle-aged woman in good health. Some clones in this sample may be carry-over from other donors' samples. This chain joins TRBV10-3 and TRBJ2-1, with D possibly being TRBD1 or TRBD2 (5 bases each). CDR3 sequence reads: CATGTDRSVATNEQFF. DNA of the CDR3: TGTGCCACGGGGACCGATCGATCAGTGGCGACAAATGAGCAGTTCTTC.